Only a few counts were recorded for the clone carrying this T cell receptor beta chain. This entry is derived from a study of blood T cells in healthy people across ages. Per individual sample, total RNA of at least 5.5 micrograms was extracted. A second PCR of 7 to 11 cycles used a sample-barcoded 5' primer and a J-beta primer mix. TCRdb re-called the 5' RACE reads with MiXCR, one entry per CDR3 protein. The data hold almost 800,000 distinct CDR3 sequences, with roughly 60% observed a single time. This receptor was identified in a man younger than 40 in good health. The specimen was blood.

CDR3: CASSPRLAVAGEQFF. The CDR3 DNA reads as TGTGCCAGCAGCCCGAGACTAGCGGTGGCGGGGGAGCAGTTCTTC. The rearrangement joins TRBV6-4 to TRBJ2-1; TRBD2 agrees at 9 bases. The germline V gene encodes CDR1 MRHNA and CDR2 SNTAGT. Losses at the gene ends were 6 bases for V and 10 bases for J; bases not matched to a gene: 13. The CDR3 runs to 15 residues.